This passage covers 14 T cell receptor beta chains from one sample sequenced in a study of Tregs in tolerant kidney transplant recipients. The assay was immunoSEQ multiplex PCR, and TCRdb's table has in-frame clones only and misses some. The table includes fewer than 65,000 clones, 70% to 90% detected once. Sequencing was performed on Tregs from blood, taken before the transplant. These receptors all stem from a human donor who received a combined kidney and bone marrow transplant.

This clone was detected a few times. The chain has TRBV6-6 and TRBJ1-5; no definite D call. V lost 1 base, J lost 2 bases, and 3 bases lay in between. The germline CDR1 and CDR2 sequences are MNHNY and SVGAGI (reference sequence). The CDR3 extends over 13 amino acids. CDR3 loop: CASSYFGNQPQHF. The CDR3 DNA follows: TGTGCCAGCAGTTACTTCGGCAATCAGCCCCAGCATTTT.

This clone was seen only a few times. The rearrangement links TRBV10-1 to TRBJ2-5, with 10 nucleotides matching TRBD1. With V trimmed by 2 bases and J by 12 bases, 6 bases remained unmatched. This CDR3 region has 13 residues. Per germline, CDR1 WNHNN and CDR2 SYGVQD (reference sequence). The CDR3 DNA reads TGCGCCAGCAGTGAGGGGACAGGGGAAGGGAAGTACTTC. Translated: CASSEGTGEGKYF.

This chain links TRBV5-4 with TRBJ1-3; D remains ambiguous. CDR1 is SGHNT, CDR2 YYREEE, per germline (reference sequence). This CDR3 comprises 13 residues. Trimming shortened V by 3 bases and J by 3 bases, and 7 bases separated the two germline ends. The CDR3 DNA reads as TGTGCCAGCAGCTACGCTTATGGAAACACCATATATTTT. Translated: CASSYAYGNTIYF.

The V and J genes are TRBV18 and TRBJ1-2; TRBD1 matches 7 bases. The trim removed 5 bases at V and 8 bases at J, leaving 11 bases unmatched. The CDR3 extends over 14 amino acids. Germline V CDR1 and CDR2: KGHSH, LQKENI. CDR3 residues: CASSDTQGIGGYTF. The CDR3 coding sequence is TGTGCCAGCTCAGACACACAGGGGATCGGAGGCTACACCTTC.

This sequence joins TRBV5-6 and TRBJ1-1; TRBD1 aligns across 9 bases. Trimming at V came to 5 bases and at J to 3 bases, leaving 5 bases not matched to a gene. There are 14 residues in the CDR3. CDR1 is SGHDT, CDR2 YYEEEE, per germline. The CDR3 spells CASSWDRADTEAFF. Written as DNA, the CDR3 is TGTGCCAGCAGTTGGGACAGGGCGGACACTGAAGCTTTCTTT.

The J gene is TRBJ2-1, the V gene TRBV5-1, with D perhaps matching TRBD1 (6 bases). The V gene's germline CDR1 is SGHRS and CDR2 YFSETQ. Trimming took 8 bases from V and 0 from J, leaving 15 bases between them. This CDR3 contains 15 residues. For the CDR3, the DNA is TGCGCCAGTATGGCTACAGGGAACTCCTACAATGAGCAGTTCTTC. Its translation: CASMATGNSYNEQFF.

The chain has TRBV5-1 and TRBJ2-3; TRBD1 might be the D (5 bases). The V end lost 3 bases, the J end lost 0 bases, and 11 bases lay between the germline ends. CDR3 length: 15 amino acids. CDR1 and CDR2 (germline): SGHRS, YFSETQ. CDR3 sequence (DNA): TGCGCCAGCAGCTGGGGTAGGGGAAGCACAGATACGCAGTATTTT. Translation gives CASSWGRGSTDTQYF.

This clone showed up just once. The chain recombines TRBV6-4 with TRBJ2-1; D might be TRBD1 (5 bases). V gave up 5 bases and J gave up 5 bases, with 13 bases separating them. The CDR3 is 14 residues long. The germline gives CDR1 MRHNA, CDR2 SNTAGT. The CDR3 reads CASSPMGLHNEQFF. CDR3 DNA: TGTGCCAGCAGTCCCATGGGGCTCCACAATGAGCAGTTCTTC.

V is TRBV6-6 and J is TRBJ2-3, with 13 positions matching TRBD2. The CDR3 extends over 15 amino acids. Germline V CDR1 and CDR2: MNHNY, SVGAGI (reference sequence). V gave up 5 bases and J gave up 5 bases; unmatched junction bases: 4. The chain's CDR3 is CASSKRTSGGDTQYF. For the CDR3, the DNA is TGTGCCAGCAGTAAACGGACTAGCGGGGGAGATACGCAGTATTTT.

The rearrangement joins TRBV7-9 to TRBJ2-3; the D is unclear. The germline CDR1 and CDR2 sequences are SEHNR and FQNEAQ (reference sequence). The V end lost 1 base, the J end lost 0 bases, and 8 bases lay between the germline ends. The CDR3 length is 15 residues. The CDR3 protein is CASSLDGLSTDTQYF. The CDR3 DNA follows: TGTGCCAGCAGCTTAGACGGGTTGAGCACAGATACGCAGTATTTT.

The chain links TRBV28 to TRBJ2-4; D is possibly TRBD2 (5 bases). Germline-derived CDR1 and CDR2 are MDHEN and SYDVKM. CDR3 size: 17 residues. Trimming left V 5 bases short and J 0 bases short, with 17 bases between. The CDR3 is CASSLGLAMAAKNIQYF. Written as DNA, the CDR3 is TGTGCCAGCAGTCTAGGACTGGCCATGGCAGCCAAAAACATTCAGTACTTC.

Here the CDR3 DNA reads TGTGCCAGCAGCCATACTAGGGGGACCTACAATGAGCAGTTCTTC. Translation: CASSHTRGTYNEQFF. This chain links TRBV7-9 with TRBJ2-1, with D possibly being TRBD1 (6 bases). V was clipped by 5 bases and J by 2 bases, with 13 bases between them. Germline CDR1 is SEHNR and CDR2 is FQNEAQ (reference sequence). The CDR3 covers 15 residues. Together with reference TRBV7-9 and TRBJ2-1, the CDR3 gives the full variable domain: DTGVSQNPRHKITKRGQNVTFRCDPISEHNRLYWYRQTLGQGPEFLTYFQNEAQLEKSRLLSDRFSAERPKGSFSTLEIQRTEQGDSAMYLCASSHTRGTYNEQFFGPGTRLTVL.

The rearrangement uses TRBV6-1 and TRBJ2-7; 10 nucleotides match TRBD1. The J segment lost 4 bases and the V segment lost 8 bases, leaving 8 bases of the junction unmatched. Per the germline V gene, CDR1 is MNHNS and CDR2 is SASEGT. The CDR3 covers 14 residues. The CDR3 region is CASRPTGGAYEQYF. The DNA for the CDR3 is TGTGCCAGCCGTCCGACAGGGGGCGCGTACGAGCAGTACTTC.

The chain couples TRBV11-2 to TRBJ2-6, with D uncertain. CDR1 and CDR2 from the germline V gene are SGHAT and FQNNGV. Trimming pared 5 bases from V and 0 bases from J, leaving 11 bases between. The CDR3 consists of 16 residues. DNA for the CDR3: TGTGCCAGCAGCCTACGACGCTTCTCTGGGGCCAACGTCCTGACTTTC. Its translation is CASSLRRFSGANVLTF.